The subject of this entry is one T cell receptor beta chain. These data belong to a study of blood T cell repertoires in COVID-19. Looking at the study overall: T cells, B-cell-depleted T cells, or PBMCs supplied cDNA or gDNA.

J gave up 6 bases and V 1 base, and 8 bases lay outside the gene matches. The germline CDR1 and CDR2 sequences are LGHNA and YNFKEQ. This CDR3 region has 16 residues. Original data processing: Estimation of nucleated cell counts relied on the amplification of reference gene primers. This table comes from immunoSEQ multiplex PCR, and its TCRdb copy is limited to in-frame clones, with some not included. V, J and clone size are those of that table, while D and trimming were read from the DNA. The sample carries about 230,000 clones, roughly 82% recorded once. Sequenced sample: peripheral blood. The receptor comes from a woman aged 40 to 49 who had recovered from COVID-19. V gene TRBV4-2 combines with J gene TRBJ1-5; the match to TRBD1 covers 8 bases. CDR3 sequence: CASSQGLGQGSQPQHF. CDR3 nucleotides: TGTGCCAGCAGCCAAGGCCTAGGACAGGGAAGTCAGCCCCAGCATTTT.